Below, one T cell receptor beta chain is given with its context. Its antigen remains unknown. The sample is drawn from a study of identifying expanded T cells in peripheral blood. TCRdb's table, derived via immunoSEQ multiplex PCR, lists solely in-frame clones and lacks some. This table holds about 130,000 clones, approximately 86% found once. V gave up 5 bases and J gave up 0 bases; unmatched junction bases: 9. The CDR3 length is 17 residues. Germline V lookup: CDR1 SGHTA, CDR2 FQGNSA. Study outcomes and limitations: Two-week clone count variance significantly increased as total template count grew.

The clonotype originates from a person between 18 and 75 years old in good health. The chain is built from TRBV7-2 and TRBJ2-5; TRBD2 matches at 10 bases. The sequenced sample was blood. CDR3 residues: CASSPGALAGNQETQYF. The CDR3 DNA reads as TGTGCCAGCAGCCCCGGGGCACTAGCGGGAAACCAAGAGACCCAGTACTTC.